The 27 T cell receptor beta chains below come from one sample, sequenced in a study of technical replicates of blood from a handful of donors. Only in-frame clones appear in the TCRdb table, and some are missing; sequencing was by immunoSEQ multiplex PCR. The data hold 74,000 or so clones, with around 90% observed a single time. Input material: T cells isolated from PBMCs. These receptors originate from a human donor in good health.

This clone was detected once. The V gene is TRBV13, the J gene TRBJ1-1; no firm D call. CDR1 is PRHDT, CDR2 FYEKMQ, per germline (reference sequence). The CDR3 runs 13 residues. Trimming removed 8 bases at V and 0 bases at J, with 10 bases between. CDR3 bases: TGTGCCAGCTCGTTATCTATGAACACTGAAGCTTTCTTT. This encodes CASSLSMNTEAFF.

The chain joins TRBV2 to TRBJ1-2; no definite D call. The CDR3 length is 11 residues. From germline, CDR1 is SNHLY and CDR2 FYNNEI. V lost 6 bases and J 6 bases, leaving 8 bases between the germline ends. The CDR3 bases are TGTGCCAGCAGGGCTGAAGATGGCTACACCTTC. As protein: CASRAEDGYTF.

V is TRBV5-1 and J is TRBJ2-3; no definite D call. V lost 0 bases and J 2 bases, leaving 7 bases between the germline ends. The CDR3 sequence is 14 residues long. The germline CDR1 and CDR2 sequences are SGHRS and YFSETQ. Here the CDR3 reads CASSLGQDTDTQYF. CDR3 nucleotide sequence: TGCGCCAGCAGCTTGGGACAAGACACAGATACGCAGTATTTT.

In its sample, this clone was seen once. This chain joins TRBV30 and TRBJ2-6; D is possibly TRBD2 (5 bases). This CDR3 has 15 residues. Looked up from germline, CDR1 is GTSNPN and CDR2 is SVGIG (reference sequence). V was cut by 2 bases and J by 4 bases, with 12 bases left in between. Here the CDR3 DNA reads TGTGCCTGGAGTAAGAAGGAGGCCGGGGCCAACGTCCTGACTTTC. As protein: CAWSKKEAGANVLTF. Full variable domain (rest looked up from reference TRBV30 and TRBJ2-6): SQTIHQWPATLVQPVGSPLSLECTVEGTSNPNLYWYRQAAGRGLQLLFYSVGIGQISSEVPQNLSASRPQDRQFILSSKKLLLSDSGFYLCAWSKKEAGANVLTFGAGSRLTVL.

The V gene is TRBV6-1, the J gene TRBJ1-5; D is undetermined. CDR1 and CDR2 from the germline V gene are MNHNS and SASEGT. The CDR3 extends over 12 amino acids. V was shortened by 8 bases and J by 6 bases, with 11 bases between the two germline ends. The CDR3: CASGFRGQPQHF. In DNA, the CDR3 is TGTGCCAGCGGATTCCGGGGTCAGCCCCAGCATTTT.

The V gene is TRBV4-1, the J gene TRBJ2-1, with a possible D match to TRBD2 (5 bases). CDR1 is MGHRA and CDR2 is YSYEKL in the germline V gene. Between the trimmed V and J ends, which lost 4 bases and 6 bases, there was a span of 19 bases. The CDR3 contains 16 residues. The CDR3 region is CASSLMEIASFNEQFF. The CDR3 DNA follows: TGCGCCAGCAGCCTCATGGAAATAGCGTCGTTCAATGAGCAGTTCTTC.

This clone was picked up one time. The DNA for the CDR3 is TGCAGCGTGGAGGGACCAGGCAGAGAGCAGTACTTC. Translated: CSVEGPGREQYF. J is TRBJ2-7 and V is TRBV29-1; TRBD2 might be the D (6 bases). Per germline, CDR1 SQVTM and CDR2 ANQGSEA. The length of the CDR3 is 12 residues. V gave up 6 bases and J gave up 7 bases, with 16 bases separating them.

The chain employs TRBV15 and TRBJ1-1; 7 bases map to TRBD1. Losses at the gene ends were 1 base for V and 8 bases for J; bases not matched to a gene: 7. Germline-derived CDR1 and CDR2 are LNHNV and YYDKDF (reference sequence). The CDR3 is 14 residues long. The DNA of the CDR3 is TGTGCCACCAGCAGAGGACAGGGCCTTCCCGAAGCTTTCTTT. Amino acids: CATSRGQGLPEAFF.

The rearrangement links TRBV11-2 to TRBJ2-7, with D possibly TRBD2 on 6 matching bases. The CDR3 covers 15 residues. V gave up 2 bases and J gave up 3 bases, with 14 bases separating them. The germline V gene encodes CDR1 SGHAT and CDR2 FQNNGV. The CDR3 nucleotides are TGTGCCAGCAGCTTATCGCGGGGTGTGGGCTACGAGCAGTACTTC. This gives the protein CASSLSRGVGYEQYF.

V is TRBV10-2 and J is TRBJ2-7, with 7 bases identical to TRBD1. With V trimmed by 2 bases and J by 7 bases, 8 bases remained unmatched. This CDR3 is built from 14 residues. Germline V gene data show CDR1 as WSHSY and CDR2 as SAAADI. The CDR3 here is CASSEKVQGVEQYF. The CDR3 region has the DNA TGCGCCAGCAGTGAGAAGGTGCAGGGGGTAGAGCAGTACTTC.

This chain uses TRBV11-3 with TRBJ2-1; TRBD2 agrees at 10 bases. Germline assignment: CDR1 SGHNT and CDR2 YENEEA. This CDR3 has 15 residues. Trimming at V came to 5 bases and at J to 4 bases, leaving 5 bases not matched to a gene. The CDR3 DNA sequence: TGTGCCAGCAGCGGCCGGACTAGCGGTTACAATGAGCAGTTCTTC. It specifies CASSGRTSGYNEQFF.

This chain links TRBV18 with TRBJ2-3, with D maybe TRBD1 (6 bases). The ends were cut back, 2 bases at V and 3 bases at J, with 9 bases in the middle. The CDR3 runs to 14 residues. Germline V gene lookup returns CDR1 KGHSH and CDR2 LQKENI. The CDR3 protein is CASSPTRGTDTQYF. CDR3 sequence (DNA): TGTGCCAGCTCACCAACAAGGGGGACAGATACGCAGTATTTT.

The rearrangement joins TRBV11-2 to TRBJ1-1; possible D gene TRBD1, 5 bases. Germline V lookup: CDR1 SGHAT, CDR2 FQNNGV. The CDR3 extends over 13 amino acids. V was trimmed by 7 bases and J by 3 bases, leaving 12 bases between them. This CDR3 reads CASTPRGDTEAFF. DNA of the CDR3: TGTGCCAGCACCCCCCGGGGGGACACTGAAGCTTTCTTT.

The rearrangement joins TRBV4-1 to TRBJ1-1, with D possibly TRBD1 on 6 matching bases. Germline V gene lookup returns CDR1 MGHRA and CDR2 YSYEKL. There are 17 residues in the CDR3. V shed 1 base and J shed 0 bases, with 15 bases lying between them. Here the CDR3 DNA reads TGCGCCAGCAGCCAAGTTTCAGGGGCGGGAGTGAACACTGAAGCTTTCTTT. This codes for CASSQVSGAGVNTEAFF.

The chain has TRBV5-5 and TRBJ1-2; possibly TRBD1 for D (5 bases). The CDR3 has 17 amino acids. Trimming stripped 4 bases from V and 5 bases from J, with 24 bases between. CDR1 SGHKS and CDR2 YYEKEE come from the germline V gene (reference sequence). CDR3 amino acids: CASSHSGGLAPQYGYTF. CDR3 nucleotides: TGTGCCAGCAGCCATTCGGGGGGACTCGCGCCACAATATGGCTACACCTTC.

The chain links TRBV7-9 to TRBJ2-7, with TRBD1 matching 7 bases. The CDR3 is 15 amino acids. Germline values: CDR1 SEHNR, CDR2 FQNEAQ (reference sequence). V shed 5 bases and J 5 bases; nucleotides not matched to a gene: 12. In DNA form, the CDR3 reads TGTGCCAGCAGCCCTCGACAGGGCGTGATTGACGAGCAGTACTTC. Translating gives CASSPRQGVIDEQYF.

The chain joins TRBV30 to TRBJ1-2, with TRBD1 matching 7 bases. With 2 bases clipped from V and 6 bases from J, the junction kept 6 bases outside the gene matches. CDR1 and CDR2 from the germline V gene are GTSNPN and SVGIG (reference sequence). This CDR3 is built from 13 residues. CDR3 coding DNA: TGTGCCTGGAGTCAAGGGGGCGCTAATGGCTACACCTTC. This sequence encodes CAWSQGGANGYTF.

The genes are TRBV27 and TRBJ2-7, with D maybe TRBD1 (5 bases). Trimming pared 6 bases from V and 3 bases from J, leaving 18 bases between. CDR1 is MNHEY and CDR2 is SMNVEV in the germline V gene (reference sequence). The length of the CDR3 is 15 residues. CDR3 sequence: CASSLGPSGHYEQYF. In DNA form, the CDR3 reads TGTGCCAGCAGCCTGGGGCCCTCCGGGCACTACGAGCAGTACTTC.

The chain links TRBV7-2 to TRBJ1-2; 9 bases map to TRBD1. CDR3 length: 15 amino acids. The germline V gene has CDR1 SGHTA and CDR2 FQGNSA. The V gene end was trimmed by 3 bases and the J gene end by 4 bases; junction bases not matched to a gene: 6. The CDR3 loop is CASSFGQGTLYGYTF. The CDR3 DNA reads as TGTGCCAGCAGCTTCGGACAGGGGACTCTCTATGGCTACACCTTC. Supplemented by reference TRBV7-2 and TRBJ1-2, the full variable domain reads GAGVSQSPSNKVTEKGKDVELRCDPISGHTALYWYRQSLGQGLEFLIYFQGNSAPDKSGLPSDRFSAERTGGSVSTLTIQRTQQEDSAVYLCASSFGQGTLYGYTFGSGTRLTVV.

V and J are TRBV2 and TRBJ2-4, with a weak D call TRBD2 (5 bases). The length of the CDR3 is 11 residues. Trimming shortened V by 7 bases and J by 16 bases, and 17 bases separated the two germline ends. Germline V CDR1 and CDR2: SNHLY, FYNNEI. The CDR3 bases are TGTGCCAGCATTTCGGGCGGGCGGCTATACTTC. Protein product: CASISGGRLYF.

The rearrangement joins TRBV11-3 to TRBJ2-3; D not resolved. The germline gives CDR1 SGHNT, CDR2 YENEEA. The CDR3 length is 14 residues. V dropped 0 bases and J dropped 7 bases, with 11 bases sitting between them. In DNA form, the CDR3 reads TGTGCCAGCAGCTTAGATCCTATAGCAAATACGCAGTATTTT. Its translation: CASSLDPIANTQYF. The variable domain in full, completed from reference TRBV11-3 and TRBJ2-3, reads EAGVVQSPRYKIIEKKQPVAFWCNPISGHNTLYWYLQNLGQGPELLIRYENEEAVDDSQLPKDRFSAERLKGVDSTLKIQPAELGDSAVYLCASSLDPIANTQYFGPGTRLTVL.

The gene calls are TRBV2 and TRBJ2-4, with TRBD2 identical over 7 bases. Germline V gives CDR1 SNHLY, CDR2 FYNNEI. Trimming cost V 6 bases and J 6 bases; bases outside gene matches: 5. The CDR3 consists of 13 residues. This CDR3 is CASSKGRVNIQYF. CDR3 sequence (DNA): TGTGCCAGCAGCAAAGGGAGGGTAAACATTCAGTACTTC.

DNA of the CDR3: TGTGCCAGCAGCAGCTCCGTTACAGGGAAGGTGCCTCAGCCCCAGCATTTT. It yields the protein CASSSSVTGKVPQPQHF. The chain joins TRBV5-6 to TRBJ1-5; weak D call: TRBD1 (6 bases). Trimming pared 4 bases from V and 6 bases from J, leaving 23 bases between. Germline V gene lookup returns CDR1 SGHDT and CDR2 YYEEEE. The CDR3 consists of 17 residues.

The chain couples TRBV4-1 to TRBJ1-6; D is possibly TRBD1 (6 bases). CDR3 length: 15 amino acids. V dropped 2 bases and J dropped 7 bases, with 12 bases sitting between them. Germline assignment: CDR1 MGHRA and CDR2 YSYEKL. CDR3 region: CASSQTDSSNSPLHF. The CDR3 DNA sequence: TGCGCCAGCAGCCAAACGGACAGCTCGAATTCACCCCTCCACTTT.

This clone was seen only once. The CDR3 coding sequence is TGCAGCGTTCGGTGGACAGGTTCACGCGAGCAGTACTTC. Translation: CSVRWTGSREQYF. The V gene is TRBV29-1, the J gene TRBJ2-7, with TRBD1 matching over 7 bases. CDR3 length: 13 residues. Germline CDR1 reads SQVTM; CDR2 reads ANQGSEA. The trim removed 5 bases at V and 6 bases at J, leaving 10 bases unmatched.

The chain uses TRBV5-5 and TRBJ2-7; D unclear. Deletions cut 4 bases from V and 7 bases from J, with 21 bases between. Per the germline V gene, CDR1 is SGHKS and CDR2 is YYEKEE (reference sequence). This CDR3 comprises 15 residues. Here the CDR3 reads CASSQRASAVGEQYF. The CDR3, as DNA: TGTGCCAGCAGCCAGCGAGCCTCCGCAGTCGGGGAGCAGTACTTC.

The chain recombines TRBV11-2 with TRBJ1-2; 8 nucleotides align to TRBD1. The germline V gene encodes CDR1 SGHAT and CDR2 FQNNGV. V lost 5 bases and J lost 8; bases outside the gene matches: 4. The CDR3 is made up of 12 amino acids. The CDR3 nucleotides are TGTGCCAGCAGCCGGACAGGGAGCGGCTACACCTTC. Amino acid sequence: CASSRTGSGYTF.